These 24 T cell receptor beta chains came from one sample sequenced in a study of T-cell reconstitution after alpha-beta-depleted transplantation in children (dated by TCRdb to about 2016). The library was made by PCR. The data were produced on an Illumina HiSeq 2500. Molecular barcoding was employed in the preparation of TCR libraries, with unique molecular identifiers being used to normalize TCRbeta repertoire quantification. TCRdb itself trimmed the public reads at Q25 with fastp, ran MiXCR and retained productive beta chains. CDR3 protein sequences are deduplicated, and each keeps its most common genes and DNA. This sample comprises some 43,000 distinct CDR3 sequences, around 9.2% of them detected only once. Of the sample, roughly a quarter is held by the ten largest clones. The time point label corresponds to: day 60 (about 2 months) after transplantation. Read against the paper, the sample's treatment or condition label means: allogeneic hematopoietic cell transplantation with graft depleted of TCRalphabeta T cells and CD19 B cells.

The sequencing used PBMCs, mostly from graft donor cells, collected 60 days after TCRalphabeta/CD19-depleted stem cell transplant. The origin of the receptors is a male patient aged 2-15 years who had a stem cell transplant for chronic granulomatous disease, so the T cells may come from the graft donor.

This clonotype has at least ten counts. The rearrangement joins TRBV25-1 to TRBJ1-2; TRBD1 aligns across 8 bases. J was trimmed by 2 bases and V by 6 bases; bases with no gene match: 5. This CDR3 is 14 amino acids long. CDR1 and CDR2 from the germline V gene are MGHDK and SYGVNS. The CDR3 bases are TGTGCCAGCAGGGGGACAGGCGCCAACTATGGCTACACCTTC. Translated: CASRGTGANYGYTF.

At least ten counts were recorded for this clonotype. The chain is built from TRBV7-2 and TRBJ2-7, with 7 bases fitting TRBD2. CDR1 is SGHTA and CDR2 is FQGNSA in the germline V gene. Unmatched junction bases numbered 7, after V lost 1 base and J lost 4 bases. This CDR3 comprises 15 residues. CDR3: CASSLEGGSVYEQYF. The CDR3 DNA reads as TGTGCCAGCAGCTTAGAGGGCGGGAGCGTGTACGAGCAGTACTTC.

This clonotype has ten or more counts. The chain employs TRBV5-1 and TRBJ2-4, with 11 nucleotides matching TRBD1. Germline trimming cut 0 bases from V and 7 bases from J; bases unmatched to any gene: 3. Looked up from germline, CDR1 is SGHRS and CDR2 is YFSETQ. CDR3 size: 15 residues. CDR3 sequence: CASSLVGTGGNIQYF. As DNA, the CDR3 is TGCGCCAGCAGCTTGGTAGGGACAGGGGGGAACATTCAGTACTTC.

The sample holds many counts of this clonotype. The chain recombines TRBV6-1 with TRBJ2-1; TRBD2 matches 9 bases. V lost 0 bases to trimming and J lost 8 bases; unmatched junction nucleotides: 8. Germline V gives CDR1 MNHNS, CDR2 SASEGT. CDR3 length equals 16 residues. CDR3 in amino acids: CASSEADGSGSHEQFF. DNA for the CDR3: TGTGCCAGCAGTGAAGCGGACGGTAGCGGGAGTCATGAGCAGTTCTTC.

This clonotype came up a few times. The chain joins TRBV14 to TRBJ2-3; 7 bases map to TRBD2. The V and J ends lost 4 bases and 1 base, in that order; junction bases with no gene match: 29. The germline gives CDR1 SGHDN, CDR2 FVKESK. The CDR3 has 23 residues. The CDR3 sequence is CASSPSGTVRRGGSISGTDTQYF. CDR3 coding DNA: TGTGCCAGCAGCCCCTCCGGGACGGTAAGGAGGGGCGGGAGTATCTCGGGCACAGATACGCAGTATTTT. Full variable domain (remainder filled in from reference TRBV14 and TRBJ2-3): EAGVTQFPSHSVIEKGQTVTLRCDPISGHDNLYWYRRVMGKEIKFLLHFVKESKQDESGMPNNRFLAERTGGTYSTLKVQPAELEDSGVYFCASSPSGTVRRGGSISGTDTQYFGPGTRLTVL.

There are a few counts of this clonotype. The chain recombines TRBV6-5 with TRBJ1-6; 8 bases align to TRBD1. The CDR3 runs 13 residues. V dropped 8 bases and J dropped 10; count of bases not matched to a gene: 7. Germline V gives CDR1 MNHEY, CDR2 SVGAGI. The CDR3 DNA reads TGTGCCAGCTCGGACAGGGAGGACTCACCCCTCCACTTT. Translated: CASSDREDSPLHF.

This clonotype was detected only once. This sequence joins TRBV13 and TRBJ2-5, with 7 bases matching TRBD2. V was pared by 5 bases and J by 2 bases, with 29 bases of the junction left unmatched. CDR3 length: 22 residues. CDR1 PRHDT and CDR2 FYEKMQ come from the germline V gene (reference sequence). The CDR3 DNA reads as TGTGCCAGCAGCCGCTTCCGCCCGGACTCCTGGACTAGGCGGGATGGGCAAGAGACCCAGTACTTC. Amino acids: CASSRFRPDSWTRRDGQETQYF.

This clonotype was seen a handful of times. The V and J genes are TRBV18 and TRBJ2-5; 8 nucleotides line up with TRBD1. Trimming cost V 6 bases and J 3 bases; bases outside gene matches: 12. Germline-derived CDR1 and CDR2 are KGHSH and LQKENI. This CDR3 has 16 residues. CDR3 region: CASSRYTGTGEETQYF. CDR3 nucleotide sequence: TGTGCCAGCTCCCGGTATACCGGGACAGGAGAAGAGACCCAGTACTTC.

Many counts were recorded for this clonotype. The chain links TRBV5-1 to TRBJ2-5; TRBD2 aligns across 7 bases. CDR3 length: 16 amino acids. Per germline, CDR1 SGHRS and CDR2 YFSETQ. J was trimmed by 0 bases and V by 0 bases; bases with no gene match: 5. The CDR3 is CASSLGLAAYQETQYF. For the CDR3, the DNA is TGCGCCAGCAGCTTGGGCCTAGCGGCGTACCAAGAGACCCAGTACTTC.

The J gene is TRBJ2-3, the V gene TRBV30; 11 positions agree with TRBD2. The CDR3 is made up of 16 amino acids. CDR1 is GTSNPN and CDR2 is SVGIG in the germline V gene (reference sequence). The V segment lost 2 bases and the J segment 5 bases; nucleotides outside the gene matches: 9. The CDR3 DNA reads as TGTGCCTGGAGTCCCCTTACTAGCGGGAGTGTAGATACGCAGTATTTT. It yields the protein CAWSPLTSGSVDTQYF.

This clonotype was recorded at least ten times. The chain uses TRBV6-1 and TRBJ1-5; D is undetermined. This CDR3 has 14 residues. CDR1 and CDR2 (germline): MNHNS, SASEGT. V was cut by 6 bases and J by 0 bases, with 9 bases left in between. CDR3 in amino acids: CASSWLNSNQPQHF. CDR3 in DNA: TGTGCCAGCAGCTGGCTAAATAGCAATCAGCCCCAGCATTTT.

This clonotype was picked up many times. The chain uses TRBV7-6 and TRBJ2-1; D call uncertain. The CDR3 contains 12 residues. V lost 2 bases to trimming and J lost 6 bases, with 5 bases between them. The germline V gene has CDR1 SGHVS and CDR2 FNYEAQ. The CDR3 spells CASSLKGNEQFF. Written as DNA, the CDR3 is TGTGCCAGCAGCTTAAAAGGCAATGAGCAGTTCTTC.

V gene TRBV7-2 combines with J gene TRBJ2-5, with TRBD2 matching over 7 bases. Germline V lookup: CDR1 SGHTA, CDR2 FQGNSA. Losses at the gene ends were 5 bases for V and 7 bases for J; bases not matched to a gene: 7. This CDR3 has 13 residues. This CDR3 is CASSLRPGGTQYF. DNA of the CDR3: TGTGCCAGCAGCCTCCGACCGGGGGGGACCCAGTACTTC.

This clonotype was detected ten times or more. V usage is TRBV3-1 and J usage is TRBJ1-4; TRBD1 matches 7 bases. The germline V gene encodes CDR1 LGHDT and CDR2 YNNKEL (reference sequence). With V trimmed by 1 base and J by 7 bases, 9 bases remained unmatched. The CDR3 has 16 amino acids. CDR3 in DNA: TGTGCCAGCAGCCAAGTCCCTGGGACAGTCGGTGAAAAACTGTTTTTT. This sequence encodes CASSQVPGTVGEKLFF.

The rearrangement joins TRBV27 to TRBJ1-5, with a possible D match to TRBD1 (6 bases). Germline-derived CDR1 and CDR2 are MNHEY and SMNVEV (reference sequence). V dropped 10 bases and J dropped 3 bases, with 19 bases sitting between them. This CDR3 contains 15 residues. The CDR3 region is CATIKAWGANQPQHF. The CDR3 region has the DNA TGTGCCACCATTAAAGCTTGGGGGGCCAATCAGCCCCAGCATTTT.

This clonotype was observed at least ten times. J is TRBJ2-7 and V is TRBV28; no definite D call. This CDR3 is built from 14 residues. V lost 5 bases, J lost 4 bases, and 15 bases lay in between. Germline CDR1 is MDHEN and CDR2 is SYDVKM. The DNA of the CDR3 is TGTGCCAGCAGTGGGCGGAGTCCCTTTTACGAGCAGTACTTC. Translation: CASSGRSPFYEQYF.

This clonotype was found many times. The CDR3 DNA is TGTGCCAGTACCCCCCTTAGGGGGACTAACTACAATGAGCAGTTCTTC. Translated: CASTPLRGTNYNEQFF. The chain employs TRBV19 and TRBJ2-1; tentative D call: TRBD2 (7 bases). There are 16 residues in the CDR3. The germline V gene encodes CDR1 LNHDA and CDR2 SQIVND (reference sequence). V was trimmed by 7 bases and J by 3 bases, leaving 19 bases between them. The full variable domain, in which reference TRBV19 and TRBJ2-1 provide the parts outside the CDR3, is DGGITQSPKYLFRKEGQNVTLSCEQNLNHDAMYWYRQDPGQGLRLIYYSQIVNDFQKGDIAEGYSVSREKKESFPLTVTSAQKNPTAFYLCASTPLRGTNYNEQFFGPGTRLTVL.

At least ten counts were recorded for this clonotype. The chain couples TRBV5-1 to TRBJ2-7, with TRBD2 as a possible D gene (6 bases). The CDR3 runs to 19 residues. Trimming removed 4 bases from V and 1 base from J, with 27 bases in between. CDR1 is SGHRS, CDR2 YFSETQ, per germline. The CDR3 DNA sequence: TGCGCCAGCAGCCCGGAAGGGGTCCGGGACCTAGGGAGGTCCTACGAGCAGTACTTC. Translation: CASSPEGVRDLGRSYEQYF.

There are many counts of this clonotype. V usage is TRBV12-3 or TRBV12-4 and J usage is TRBJ2-1, with 9 positions matching TRBD2. V lost 9 bases and J lost 6; bases outside the gene matches: 3. The CDR3 runs to 12 residues. The CDR3 reads CASQLAGNEQFF. The CDR3, as DNA: TGTGCCAGTCAACTAGCGGGCAATGAGCAGTTCTTC.

As regards this clonotype: At one end the junction does not follow the germline gene, possibly because of a read error. The chain employs TRBV28 and TRBJ1-1, with 8 positions matching TRBD1. The germline CDR1 and CDR2 sequences are MDHEN and SYDVKM. The CDR3 extends over 14 amino acids. CDR3 nucleotides: TGTGCCAGCAGTCCTCGGACAGGGAACACTGAAGCTCTCTTT. Protein: CASSPRTGNTEALF.

This clonotype was counted ten times or more. This sequence joins TRBV5-1 and TRBJ2-2; D gene uncertain. The CDR3 contains 13 residues. The germline V and J ends were trimmed by 1 base and 4 bases, with 5 bases remaining between them. CDR1 and CDR2 from the germline V gene are SGHRS and YFSETQ. The CDR3 DNA sequence: TGCGCCAGCAGCTTGACGCCCACCGGGGAGCTGTTTTTT. As protein: CASSLTPTGELFF.

This clonotype was observed at least ten times. The chain is built from TRBV6-5 and TRBJ2-7; 7 bases fit TRBD2. Germline CDR1 MNHEY, CDR2 SVGAGI. Losses at the gene ends were 7 bases for V and 3 bases for J; bases not matched to a gene: 9. The CDR3 loop spans 14 amino acids. CDR3 in amino acids: CASKSGNGGYEQYF. The DNA for the CDR3 is TGTGCCAGCAAAAGCGGGAATGGGGGCTACGAGCAGTACTTC.

By share, this clonotype counts as hyperexpanded. This chain uses TRBV24-1 with TRBJ1-2, with D hard to call. V lost 0 bases and J 5 bases, leaving 24 bases between the germline ends. Looked up from germline, CDR1 is KGHDR and CDR2 is SFDVKD. The CDR3 covers 19 residues. The CDR3 region has the DNA TGTGCCACCAGTGATTTGCAAATCCTTGTGGACGACCTGGGATATGGCTACACCTTC. This sequence encodes CATSDLQILVDDLGYGYTF.

The table lists this clonotype with a few counts. The gene calls are TRBV2 and TRBJ2-1; TRBD2 agrees at 7 bases. The J segment lost 0 bases and the V segment lost 6 bases, leaving 2 bases of the junction unmatched. The CDR3 has 14 amino acids. Germline CDR1 and CDR2: SNHLY and FYNNEI. The CDR3 sequence is CASSSSGSYNEQFF. CDR3 DNA: TGTGCCAGCAGCTCTAGCGGCTCCTACAATGAGCAGTTCTTC.